This TCR beta chain was obtained from a study of blood T cell repertoires in COVID-19. Participant-reported clinical history was the basis for cohort assignment. CDR3 length: 16 amino acids. Trimming took off 4 bases at V and 5 bases at J, with 20 bases between the two ends. The V gene's germline CDR1 is LGHNA and CDR2 YSLEER. Here immunoSEQ multiplex PCR was the method, and the copy in TCRdb shows in-frame clones only, minus some. The sample lists hundreds of thousands of clones, roughly 90% occurring once. Material: PBMCs or T cells enriched from blood (not recorded which). V is TRBV4-3 and J is TRBJ2-5, with D possibly matching TRBD2 (6 bases). The TCR was taken from a woman aged 45-59 years in a cohort exposed to, infected with or recovered from COVID-19 (not recorded which). The CDR3 spells CASSPIRGGGGETQYF. DNA for the CDR3: TGCGCCAGCAGCCCAATCCGGGGAGGCGGTGGGGAGACCCAGTACTTC.